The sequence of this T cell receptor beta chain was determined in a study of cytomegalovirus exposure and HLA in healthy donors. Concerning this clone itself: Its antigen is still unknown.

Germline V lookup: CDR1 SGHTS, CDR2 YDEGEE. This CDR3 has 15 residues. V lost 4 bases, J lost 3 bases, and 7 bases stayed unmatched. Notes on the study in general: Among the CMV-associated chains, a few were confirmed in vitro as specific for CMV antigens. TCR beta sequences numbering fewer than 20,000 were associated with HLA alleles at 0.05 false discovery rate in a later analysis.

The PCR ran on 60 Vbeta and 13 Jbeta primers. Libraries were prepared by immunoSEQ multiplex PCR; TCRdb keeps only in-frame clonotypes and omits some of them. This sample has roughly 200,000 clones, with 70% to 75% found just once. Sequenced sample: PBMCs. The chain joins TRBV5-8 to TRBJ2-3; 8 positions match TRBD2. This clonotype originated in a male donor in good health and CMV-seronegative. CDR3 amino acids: CASSPGRASTDTQYF. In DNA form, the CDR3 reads TGTGCCAGCAGCCCCGGGAGGGCCTCTACAGATACGCAGTATTTT.